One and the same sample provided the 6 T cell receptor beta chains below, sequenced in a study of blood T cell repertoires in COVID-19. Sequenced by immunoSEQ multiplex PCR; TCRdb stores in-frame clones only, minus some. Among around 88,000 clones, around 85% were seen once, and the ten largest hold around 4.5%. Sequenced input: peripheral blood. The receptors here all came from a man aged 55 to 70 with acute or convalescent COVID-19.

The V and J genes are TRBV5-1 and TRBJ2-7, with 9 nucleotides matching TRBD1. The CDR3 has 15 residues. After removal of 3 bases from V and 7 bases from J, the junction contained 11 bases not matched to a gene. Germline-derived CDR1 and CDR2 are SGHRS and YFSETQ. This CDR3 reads CASSWGGQGIGEQYF. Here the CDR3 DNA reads TGCGCCAGCAGCTGGGGGGGACAGGGTATAGGTGAGCAGTACTTC. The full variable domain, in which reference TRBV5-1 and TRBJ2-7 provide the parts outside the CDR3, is KAGVTQTPRYLIKTRGQQVTLSCSPISGHRSVSWYQQTPGQGLQFLFEYFSETQRNKGNFPGRFSGRQFSNSRSEMNVSTLELGDSALYLCASSWGGQGIGEQYFGPGTRLTVT.

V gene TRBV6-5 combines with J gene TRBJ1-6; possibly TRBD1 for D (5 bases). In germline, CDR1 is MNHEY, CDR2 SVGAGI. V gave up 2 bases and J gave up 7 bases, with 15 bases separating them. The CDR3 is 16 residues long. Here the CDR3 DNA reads TGTGCCAGCAGTTACCGCCCGGGACTGCCCAATTCACCCCTCCACTTT. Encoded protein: CASSYRPGLPNSPLHF.

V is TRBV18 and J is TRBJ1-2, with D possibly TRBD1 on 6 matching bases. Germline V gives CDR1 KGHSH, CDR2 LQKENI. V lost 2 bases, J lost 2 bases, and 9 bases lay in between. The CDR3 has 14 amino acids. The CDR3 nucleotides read TGTGCCAGCTCACCAATGGGACAAAACTATGGCTACACCTTC. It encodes CASSPMGQNYGYTF.

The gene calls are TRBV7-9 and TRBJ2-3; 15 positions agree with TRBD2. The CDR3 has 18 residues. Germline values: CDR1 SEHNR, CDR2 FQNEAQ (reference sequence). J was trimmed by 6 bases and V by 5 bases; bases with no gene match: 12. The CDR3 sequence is CASSQRGLAGGISDTQYF. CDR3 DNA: TGTGCCAGCAGCCAACGTGGACTAGCGGGAGGGATCAGCGATACGCAGTATTTT.

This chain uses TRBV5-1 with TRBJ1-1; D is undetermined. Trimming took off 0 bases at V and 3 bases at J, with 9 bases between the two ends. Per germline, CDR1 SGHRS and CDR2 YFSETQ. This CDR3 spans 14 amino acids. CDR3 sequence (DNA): TGCGCCAGCAGCTTGGGGACTGGGGACACTGAAGCTTTCTTT. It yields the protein CASSLGTGDTEAFF. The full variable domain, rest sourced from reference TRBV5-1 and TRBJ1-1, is KAGVTQTPRYLIKTRGQQVTLSCSPISGHRSVSWYQQTPGQGLQFLFEYFSETQRNKGNFPGRFSGRQFSNSRSEMNVSTLELGDSALYLCASSLGTGDTEAFFGQGTRLTVV.

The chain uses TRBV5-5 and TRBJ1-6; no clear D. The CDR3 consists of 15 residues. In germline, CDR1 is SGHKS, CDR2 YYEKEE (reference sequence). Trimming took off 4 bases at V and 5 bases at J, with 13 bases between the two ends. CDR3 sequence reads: CASSPRATNNSPLHF. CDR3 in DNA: TGTGCCAGCAGCCCGCGGGCGACAAATAATTCACCCCTCCACTTT.